The T cell receptor (beta chain) under discussion was sequenced for a study of T cell changes during pregnancy in multiple sclerosis. The table lists this clone with a count of one. The trim removed 5 bases at V and 5 bases at J, leaving 8 bases unmatched. CDR1 SGHAT and CDR2 FQNNGV come from the germline V gene. The CDR3 has 15 residues. The repertoire was sequenced with immunoSEQ multiplex PCR; TCRdb's copy has only in-frame clones and lacks some. Here the sample spans just over 50,000 clones, about nine tenths being singletons. The genes are TRBV11-2 and TRBJ2-5, with TRBD2 matching 10 bases. The TCR was taken from a female donor with multiple sclerosis, enrolled in a pregnancy study. The starting material was CD4+ T cells from peripheral blood mononuclear cells, obtained after pregnancy. The CDR3 loop reads CASSHGLAAWETQYF. The CDR3 region has the DNA TGTGCCAGCAGCCATGGACTAGCGGCTTGGGAGACCCAGTACTTC.